This is a list of T cell receptor beta chains from one sample in a study of cytomegalovirus exposure and HLA in healthy donors. Using immunoSEQ multiplex PCR, the repertoire was profiled, and TCRdb retains in-frame clones only, with some absent. Among more than 110,000 clones listed, roughly four fifths were seen once. The sample comprised PBMCs. These receptors were taken from a man younger than 40 in good health and CMV-seronegative. Both conserved end residues are part of each CDR3. The D gene is left open where the match is weak. The listing skips clone size in some rows; elsewhere it reads once, few, many or a size class.

cdr3_nt: TGTGCCAGCAGCTTAGCACAGGGGTTGAATGAAGCTTTCTTT; cdr3_aa: CASSLAQGLNEAFF; d_call: TRBD1; clone_size: once; j_call: TRBJ1-1; v_call: TRBV11-2
cdr3_nt: TGTGCCAGCAGCTTTGGACAGGGAGAAAAACTGTTTTTT; cdr3_aa: CASSFGQGEKLFF; d_call: TRBD1; clone_size: -; j_call: TRBJ1-4; v_call: TRBV7-9
cdr3_nt: TGTGCCAGCAGCTCTTCAGGGCAGGGACATTACGAGCAGTACTTC; cdr3_aa: CASSSSGQGHYEQYF; d_call: -; clone_size: few; j_call: TRBJ2-7; v_call: TRBV7-9
cdr3_nt: TGCGCCAGCAGCCCCGACCGGGGGTCCCACTATGGCTACACCTTC; cdr3_aa: CASSPDRGSHYGYTF; d_call: -; clone_size: -; j_call: TRBJ1-2; v_call: TRBV5-1
cdr3_nt: TGTGCCAGCTCACCGACTGACAGGGTCGAGCAGTACTTC; cdr3_aa: CASSPTDRVEQYF; d_call: TRBD1; clone_size: few; j_call: TRBJ2-7; v_call: TRBV18
cdr3_nt: TGTGCCAGTACCCGCCGGGACACCTATCAGCCCCAGCATTTT; cdr3_aa: CASTRRDTYQPQHF; d_call: -; clone_size: few; j_call: TRBJ1-5; v_call: TRBV19
cdr3_nt: TGTGCCAGCAGTGAAGCGCGACAGGGCAATCAGCCCCAGCATTTT; cdr3_aa: CASSEARQGNQPQHF; d_call: -; clone_size: -; j_call: TRBJ1-5; v_call: TRBV6-1
cdr3_nt: TGTGCCAGCAGCTCAACCTCCGGGATGGGAGCTTTCTTT; cdr3_aa: CASSSTSGMGAFF; d_call: -; clone_size: -; j_call: TRBJ1-1; v_call: TRBV7-9
cdr3_nt: TGTGCCATCAGCCGGACAGGGGGAGGTAGCAATCAGCCCCAGCATTTT; cdr3_aa: CAISRTGGGSNQPQHF; d_call: TRBD1; clone_size: -; j_call: TRBJ1-5; v_call: TRBV10-3
cdr3_nt: TGTGCCAGCAGCGGGGGACTAGTCCCCTACAATGAGCAGTTCTTC; cdr3_aa: CASSGGLVPYNEQFF; d_call: TRBD2; clone_size: -; j_call: TRBJ2-1; v_call: TRBV6-1
cdr3_nt: TGCGCCAGCAGCTTGGAAGGGGTTGCGTACTTC; cdr3_aa: CASSLEGVAYF; d_call: -; clone_size: -; j_call: TRBJ2-4; v_call: TRBV5-1
cdr3_nt: TGTGCCAGCAGCTTAATGCGGGCCGCGAACACCGGGGAGCTGTTTTTT; cdr3_aa: CASSLMRAANTGELFF; d_call: -; clone_size: -; j_call: TRBJ2-2; v_call: TRBV7-8
cdr3_nt: TGTGCCAGCAGCCCTCAGACGGCACTATTCGGTGAGGGTGGTGAGCAGTTCTTC; cdr3_aa: CASSPQTALFGEGGEQFF; d_call: -; clone_size: once; j_call: TRBJ2-1; v_call: TRBV14
cdr3_nt: TGTGCCAGCAGCGCCATCAACTCGGGAGCTGGAAACACCATATATTTT; cdr3_aa: CASSAINSGAGNTIYF; d_call: -; clone_size: once; j_call: TRBJ1-3; v_call: TRBV5-6
cdr3_nt: TGCGCCAGCAGTGACCGGGACAGGGATGGAAAACTGTTTTTT; cdr3_aa: CASSDRDRDGKLFF; d_call: TRBD1; clone_size: -; j_call: TRBJ1-4; v_call: TRBV10-1
cdr3_nt: TGTGCCAGCAGTGAACAGACACCCCGTGAAGCTTTCTTT; cdr3_aa: CASSEQTPREAFF; d_call: -; clone_size: -; j_call: TRBJ1-1; v_call: TRBV25-1
cdr3_nt: TGTGCCAGCAGCGTCTTTCCGGGACAACGCAATGAGCAGTTCTTC; cdr3_aa: CASSVFPGQRNEQFF; d_call: -; clone_size: few; j_call: TRBJ2-1; v_call: TRBV9
cdr3_nt: TGTGCCAGCAGCTTACCAGCTAACTATGGCTACACCTTC; cdr3_aa: CASSLPANYGYTF; d_call: -; clone_size: -; j_call: TRBJ1-2; v_call: TRBV5-5
cdr3_nt: TGTGCCAGCAGCATAGGGGAGGTTGAGCAGTTCTTC; cdr3_aa: CASSIGEVEQFF; d_call: -; clone_size: few; j_call: TRBJ2-1; v_call: TRBV5-4
cdr3_nt: TGTGCCAGCAGTCCCGGGGGTGACAGGGGTTTCTACAATGAGCAGTTCTTC; cdr3_aa: CASSPGGDRGFYNEQFF; d_call: TRBD1; clone_size: -; j_call: TRBJ2-1; v_call: TRBV27
cdr3_nt: TGCGCCAGCAGCCAAGGTCGGACCCAGGGCACTGAAGCTTTCTTT; cdr3_aa: CASSQGRTQGTEAFF; d_call: -; clone_size: -; j_call: TRBJ1-1; v_call: TRBV4-1
cdr3_nt: TGTGCCAGCAGCGTAGACAGGGGGAACACTGAAGCTTTCTTT; cdr3_aa: CASSVDRGNTEAFF; d_call: TRBD1; clone_size: -; j_call: TRBJ1-1; v_call: TRBV9
cdr3_nt: TGTGCCAGCAGTCCGGTTGGGGCCTCCTACAATGAGCAGTTCTTC; cdr3_aa: CASSPVGASYNEQFF; d_call: -; clone_size: -; j_call: TRBJ2-1; v_call: TRBV6-4
cdr3_nt: TGTGCCAGCAAATGGGGGGGGAACAGCAATCAGCCCCAGCATTTT; cdr3_aa: CASKWGGNSNQPQHF; d_call: -; clone_size: -; j_call: TRBJ1-5; v_call: TRBV27
cdr3_nt: TGTGCCATCAGTGAGTCGTCAGATCAGCCCCAGCATTTT; cdr3_aa: CAISESSDQPQHF; d_call: -; clone_size: -; j_call: TRBJ1-5; v_call: TRBV10-3
cdr3_nt: TGTGCCAGCCGATCTTATGACAGGGTCACTGAAGCTTTCTTT; cdr3_aa: CASRSYDRVTEAFF; d_call: TRBD1; clone_size: few; j_call: TRBJ1-1; v_call: TRBV7-9
cdr3_nt: TGTGCCAGCAGCTTGACAGGGTCCTACAATGAGCAGTTCTTC; cdr3_aa: CASSLTGSYNEQFF; d_call: -; clone_size: -; j_call: TRBJ2-1; v_call: TRBV21-1
cdr3_nt: TGTGCCAGCAGTGAAACTTGGGGGCGCGTGGGTCAGCCCCAGCATTTT; cdr3_aa: CASSETWGRVGQPQHF; d_call: -; clone_size: -; j_call: TRBJ1-5; v_call: TRBV6-1
cdr3_nt: TGCGCCAGCAGCTCTTCTAGCGGGGGCCCCTCCTACGAGCAGTACTTC; cdr3_aa: CASSSSSGGPSYEQYF; d_call: TRBD2; clone_size: -; j_call: TRBJ2-7; v_call: TRBV5-1
cdr3_nt: TGTGCCAGCAGCTTGGGGGGACAGAGCCTGACCTATGGCTACACCTTC; cdr3_aa: CASSLGGQSLTYGYTF; d_call: TRBD1; clone_size: -; j_call: TRBJ1-2; v_call: TRBV5-4
cdr3_nt: TGTGCCAGCAGACAGGGGTCGGGGGAGACCCAGTACTTC; cdr3_aa: CASRQGSGETQYF; d_call: TRBD1; clone_size: -; j_call: TRBJ2-5; v_call: TRBV13
cdr3_nt: TGTGCCAGCAGGGGACAGGGTGCAAACTATGGCTACACCTTC; cdr3_aa: CASRGQGANYGYTF; d_call: TRBD1; clone_size: -; j_call: TRBJ1-2; v_call: TRBV28
cdr3_nt: TGTGCCAGCTCACCTACTTCCGGGTCCAATTCCTACGAGCAGTACTTC; cdr3_aa: CASSPTSGSNSYEQYF; d_call: -; clone_size: -; j_call: TRBJ2-7; v_call: TRBV18
cdr3_nt: TGCGCCAGCAGCGCAACAGGGGGCGGCCAGCCCCAGCATTTT; cdr3_aa: CASSATGGGQPQHF; d_call: TRBD1; clone_size: -; j_call: TRBJ1-5; v_call: TRBV5-1
cdr3_nt: TGTGCCAGCAGTCCAAACAATCAGCCCCAGCATTTT; cdr3_aa: CASSPNNQPQHF; d_call: -; clone_size: -; j_call: TRBJ1-5; v_call: TRBV6-5
cdr3_nt: TGTGCCAGCAGCAGAGGGGGTCTGGACTCAGATACGCAGTATTTT; cdr3_aa: CASSRGGLDSDTQYF; d_call: -; clone_size: many; j_call: TRBJ2-3; v_call: TRBV11-2
cdr3_nt: TGTGCCAGCAGCTTAGGAGGGGGGGACTACGAGCAGTACTTC; cdr3_aa: CASSLGGGDYEQYF; d_call: -; clone_size: few; j_call: TRBJ2-7; v_call: TRBV11-3
cdr3_nt: TGCAGTGCTAGAGATCGGAGGGATCAGTACTTC; cdr3_aa: CSARDRRDQYF; d_call: -; clone_size: -; j_call: TRBJ2-7; v_call: TRBV20-1
cdr3_nt: TGTGCCAGCAGTGTCTACAGGGCAGGGTTAGGCACTGAAGCTTTCTTT; cdr3_aa: CASSVYRAGLGTEAFF; d_call: -; clone_size: -; j_call: TRBJ1-1; v_call: TRBV6-1
cdr3_nt: TGCGCCAGCAGCCACGCTGGACAGGCGGAGACCCAGTACTTC; cdr3_aa: CASSHAGQAETQYF; d_call: TRBD1; clone_size: -; j_call: TRBJ2-5; v_call: TRBV5-1
cdr3_nt: TGCAGCGTTGCAGGGACAGGGCTGCACGAGCAGTACTTC; cdr3_aa: CSVAGTGLHEQYF; d_call: TRBD1; clone_size: -; j_call: TRBJ2-7; v_call: TRBV29-1
cdr3_nt: TGTGCCACCGCCACAGGGGGAGGTGTTAATGAAAAACTGTTTTTT; cdr3_aa: CATATGGGVNEKLFF; d_call: TRBD1; clone_size: -; j_call: TRBJ1-4; v_call: TRBV18
cdr3_nt: TGCGCCAGCAGCTTGGCCCTGACAGGGGGCGCTGGAAACACCATATATTTT; cdr3_aa: CASSLALTGGAGNTIYF; d_call: TRBD1; clone_size: -; j_call: TRBJ1-3; v_call: TRBV5-1